This entry features one T cell receptor beta chain sequence. This sample was included in a study of T cells in severe cutaneous drug reactions. The donors had carbamazepine-induced Stevens-Johnson syndrome or toxic epidermal necrolysis. Libraries were made by iRepertoire multiplex PCR with TCR subtype-specific primers for bulk and single-cell sequencing. TCRdb re-called the multiplex PCR reads; one entry per CDR3 protein, DNA not given. Its table records around 5,900 distinct CDR3 sequences. This clonotype was sampled from a human donor with a severe cutaneous adverse drug reaction. Input material: PBMCs.

Here the CDR3 reads CASSEALLRGNIQYF. The chain carries TRBV2 and TRBJ2-4; TCRdb picks TRBD1, but there is no DNA to check that call. CDR3 length equals 15 residues. Germline assignment: CDR1 SNHLY and CDR2 FYNNEI. Using reference TRBV2 and TRBJ2-4 for the parts outside the CDR3, the full variable domain is EPEVTQTPSHQVTQMGQEVILRCVPISNHLYFYWYRQILGQKVEFLVSFYNNEISEKSEIFDDQFSVERPDGSNFTLKIRSTKLEDSAMYFCASSEALLRGNIQYFGAGTRLSVL.